This TCR beta chain was identified in a study of OX40 agonist ivuxolimab in advanced cancers. Study outcomes and limitations: At 0.1 to 3.0 mg/kg, clonal expansion of CD4+ and CD8+ blood T cells had occurred by week 6.

Germline CDR1 reads SGHRS; CDR2 reads YFSETQ. The V gene lost 0 bases and the J gene lost 5 bases, with 14 bases spanning the gap. The CDR3 consists of 15 residues. Collection of blood occurred at baseline, at cycle 4 day 1, and at cycle 7 day 1. The table came from immunoSEQ multiplex PCR; TCRdb's copy has only in-frame clones and leaves some out. Found here are 65,000 to 75,000 clones, approximately 88% of them singletons; the top ten hold approximately 1%. Comment on this clone: What it binds is unknown.

This TCR derives from an adult with an advanced solid tumor such as melanoma, head and neck, liver or kidney cancer. The genes are TRBV5-1 and TRBJ2-5; perhaps TRBD2 as D (5 bases). Sample: CD4+ or CD8+ T cells sorted from blood, taken in a trial of the OX40 agonist ivuxolimab. CDR3 bases: TGCGCCAGCAGCTTGGTTAGCGCCCCGGAGGAGACCCAGTACTTC. Its translation: CASSLVSAPEETQYF.